One sample yielded the 29 T cell receptor beta chains listed below, sequenced in a study of blood T cell repertoires in COVID-19. The table came from immunoSEQ multiplex PCR; TCRdb's copy has only in-frame clones and leaves some out. The sample lists 12,000 to 15,000 clones, roughly nine tenths occurring once. Input material: peripheral blood. The receptors come from a human donor in a cohort sampled during active COVID-19.

This chain uses TRBV5-1 with TRBJ1-5; 10 bases agree with TRBD1. CDR1 is SGHRS, CDR2 YFSETQ, per germline. The CDR3 length is 15 residues. V lost 3 bases and J lost 6; bases outside the gene matches: 6. CDR3 bases: TGCGCCAGCAGCTCCGGGACAGGGGAAGGTCAGCCCCAGCATTTT. Protein: CASSSGTGEGQPQHF. The full variable domain, in which reference TRBV5-1 and TRBJ1-5 provide the parts outside the CDR3, is KAGVTQTPRYLIKTRGQQVTLSCSPISGHRSVSWYQQTPGQGLQFLFEYFSETQRNKGNFPGRFSGRQFSNSRSEMNVSTLELGDSALYLCASSSGTGEGQPQHFGDGTRLSIL.

The CDR3 DNA sequence: TGTGCCAGCAGACTTCCGGGAGGGTACAATGAGCAGTTCTTC. Encoded protein: CASRLPGGYNEQFF. The chain uses TRBV7-3 and TRBJ2-1, with TRBD2 matching over 8 bases. The germline gives CDR1 SGHTA, CDR2 FQGTGA. The CDR3 is made up of 14 amino acids. The V gene end was trimmed by 6 bases and the J gene end by 4 bases; junction bases not matched to a gene: 5.

J is TRBJ2-1 and V is TRBV30; 9 positions agree with TRBD2. V was pared by 0 bases and J by 13 bases, with 4 bases of the junction left unmatched. The CDR3 contains 12 residues. Germline CDR1 is GTSNPN and CDR2 is SVGIG (reference sequence). In nucleotides, the CDR3 is TGTGCCTGGAGTGTACAACTAGCGGGTCAGTTCTTC. This encodes CAWSVQLAGQFF.

The chain couples TRBV6-5 to TRBJ2-1, with 11 bases aligning to TRBD2. The CDR3 covers 16 residues. After removal of 4 bases from V and 0 bases from J, the junction contained 2 bases not matched to a gene. Looked up from germline, CDR1 is MNHEY and CDR2 is SVGAGI. The CDR3 loop reads CASSSSGGSSYNEQFF. The CDR3 DNA is TGTGCCAGCAGTTCTAGCGGGGGGAGCTCCTACAATGAGCAGTTCTTC.

The V call is TRBV2, the J call TRBJ1-1; D might be TRBD1 (5 bases). Germline-derived CDR1 and CDR2 are SNHLY and FYNNEI. There are 14 residues in the CDR3. The V gene lost 4 bases and the J gene lost 4 bases, with 13 bases spanning the gap. Here the CDR3 DNA reads TGTGCCAGCAGTGCGGCAGGGTGGTTCACTGAAGCTTTCTTT. It codes for CASSAAGWFTEAFF.

This chain uses TRBV5-6 with TRBJ2-2; a weak D match, TRBD2 (6 bases). The CDR3 length is 15 residues. Per germline, CDR1 SGHDT and CDR2 YYEEEE. Trimming removed 1 base at V and 4 bases at J, with 11 bases between. For the CDR3, the DNA is TGTGCCAGCAGCTTGCTGGCGGGACCCACCGGGGAGCTGTTTTTT. This sequence encodes CASSLLAGPTGELFF.

V and J are TRBV18 and TRBJ1-3; 7 bases line up with TRBD1. In germline, CDR1 is KGHSH, CDR2 LQKENI. Unmatched junction bases numbered 13, after V lost 3 bases and J lost 2 bases. The CDR3 totals 18 residues. The CDR3 protein is CASSPTPNRGGTGNTIYF. CDR3 DNA: TGTGCCAGCTCACCTACACCCAACAGGGGAGGAACTGGAAACACCATATATTTT. Full variable domain (remainder filled in from reference TRBV18 and TRBJ1-3): NAGVMQNPRHLVRRRGQEARLRCSPMKGHSHVYWYRQLPEEGLKFMVYLQKENIIDESGMPKERFSAEFPKEGPSILRIQQVVRGDSAAYFCASSPTPNRGGTGNTIYFGEGSWLTVV.

This chain connects TRBV30 to TRBJ2-3; D is possibly TRBD2 (6 bases). CDR3 length equals 16 residues. V was shortened by 2 bases and J by 2 bases, with 17 bases between the two germline ends. CDR1 and CDR2 (germline): GTSNPN, SVGIG (reference sequence). CDR3 sequence (DNA): TGTGCCTGGAGTAAAAAAATAGCGGTAAACACAGATACGCAGTATTTT. The encoded protein is CAWSKKIAVNTDTQYF.

The genes are TRBV7-2 and TRBJ1-2; D might be TRBD1 (6 bases). CDR1 is SGHTA, CDR2 FQGNSA, per germline. The CDR3 length is 17 residues. Trimming removed 1 base from V and 0 bases from J, with 15 bases in between. The CDR3 sequence: CASSLEGFGTSNYGYTF. CDR3 sequence (DNA): TGTGCCAGCAGCTTAGAGGGTTTCGGGACATCTAACTATGGCTACACCTTC.

The chain couples TRBV11-2 to TRBJ1-5, with 7 nucleotides matching TRBD1. Germline V gene data show CDR1 as SGHAT and CDR2 as FQNNGV. The CDR3 totals 13 residues. Trimming removed 2 bases from V and 7 bases from J; junction bases left unmatched: 2. The CDR3 is CASSLQGGQPQHF. The CDR3, as DNA: TGTGCCAGCAGCTTACAGGGGGGACAGCCCCAGCATTTT. The full variable domain, rest sourced from reference TRBV11-2 and TRBJ1-5, is EAGVAQSPRYKIIEKRQSVAFWCNPISGHATLYWYQQILGQGPKLLIQFQNNGVVDDSQLPKDRFSAERLKGVDSTLKIQPAKLEDSAVYLCASSLQGGQPQHFGDGTRLSIL.

The sample holds a few counts of this clone. The chain combines TRBV27 with TRBJ1-3, with D maybe TRBD1 (6 bases). This CDR3 spans 15 amino acids. Germline CDR1 reads MNHEY; CDR2 reads SMNVEV (reference sequence). Trimming took 6 bases from V and 1 from J, leaving 13 bases between them. The CDR3 spells CASRQGFESGNTIYF. DNA for the CDR3: TGTGCCAGCAGGCAGGGGTTTGAGTCTGGAAACACCATATATTTT.

This clone was observed a handful of times. The genes are TRBV19 and TRBJ1-1, with TRBD1 as a possible D gene (6 bases). The V end was cut by 7 bases, the J end by 5 bases, with 20 bases between. This CDR3 region has 15 residues. The germline V gene has CDR1 LNHDA and CDR2 SQIVND (reference sequence). CDR3 coding DNA: TGTGCCAGTACCTCCTCCGCGGGGGCGCGAACTGAAGCTTTCTTT. Translated, it gives CASTSSAGARTEAFF.

The chain has TRBV5-1 and TRBJ2-7, with D perhaps matching TRBD1 (7 bases). This CDR3 region has 18 residues. V shed 0 bases and J shed 1 base, with 20 bases lying between them. Germline assignment: CDR1 SGHRS and CDR2 YFSETQ. The CDR3 DNA sequence: TGCGCCAGCAGCTTGGGTGCCCGGACAGGACTAACATCCTACGAGCAGTACTTC. It yields the protein CASSLGARTGLTSYEQYF.

The rearrangement joins TRBV18 to TRBJ2-2, with D hard to call. The CDR3 consists of 14 residues. The germline gives CDR1 KGHSH, CDR2 LQKENI. The germline V and J ends were trimmed by 3 bases and 4 bases, with 9 bases remaining between them. The CDR3 region has the DNA TGTGCCAGCTCACCCAGTCAGGTCACCGGGGAGCTGTTTTTT. This sequence encodes CASSPSQVTGELFF.

For the CDR3, the DNA is TGCGCCAGCAGTGAGTCGCCAGGGCTGGGTACGCAGTATTTT. Amino acids: CASSESPGLGTQYF. The rearrangement links TRBV10-1 to TRBJ2-3; D is perhaps TRBD1 (5 bases). Germline assignment: CDR1 WNHNN and CDR2 SYGVQD (reference sequence). The CDR3 is 14 residues long. Trimming removed 0 bases from V and 8 bases from J, with 12 bases in between.

The chain has TRBV5-1 and TRBJ1-5; 9 bases map to TRBD1. The CDR3 consists of 14 residues. V lost 4 bases and J lost 6; bases outside the gene matches: 5. Germline values: CDR1 SGHRS, CDR2 YFSETQ. CDR3 amino acids: CASSPGQGSQPQHF. The CDR3 nucleotides read TGCGCCAGCAGCCCCGGACAGGGGAGTCAGCCCCAGCATTTT.

The chain carries TRBV18 and TRBJ2-5; 9 bases are shared with TRBD1. V lost 3 bases, J lost 6 bases, and 2 bases stayed unmatched. Germline-derived CDR1 and CDR2 are KGHSH and LQKENI. The CDR3 is made up of 13 amino acids. CDR3 sequence reads: CASSPGTGKTQYF. The CDR3 DNA reads as TGTGCCAGCTCACCCGGGACAGGGAAGACCCAGTACTTC.

The V and J genes are TRBV20-1 and TRBJ2-7; the match to TRBD1 covers 10 bases. V gave up 3 bases and J gave up 3 bases; unmatched junction bases: 5. There are 14 residues in the CDR3. The germline V gene encodes CDR1 DFQATT and CDR2 SNEGSKA (reference sequence). The CDR3 DNA reads as TGCAGTGCTAGTAGGGGACAGGGGTACTACGAGCAGTACTTC. It translates to CSASRGQGYYEQYF.

This chain links TRBV6-1 with TRBJ1-4, with TRBD1 as a possible D gene (5 bases). The CDR3 has 15 residues. Germline loops: CDR1 MNHNS, CDR2 SASEGT. V was cut by 0 bases and J by 4 bases, with 9 bases left in between. CDR3 region: CASSEAPGGNEKLFF. Written as DNA, the CDR3 is TGTGCCAGCAGTGAAGCGCCGGGGGGTAATGAAAAACTGTTTTTT.

The chain couples TRBV4-1 to TRBJ2-7, with D perhaps TRBD1 (5 bases). V lost 3 bases, J lost 5 bases, and 11 bases lay in between. Germline-derived CDR1 and CDR2 are MGHRA and YSYEKL. The CDR3 runs to 13 residues. The CDR3 protein is CASSHPTGDEQYF. DNA for the CDR3: TGCGCCAGCAGCCACCCCACAGGTGACGAGCAGTACTTC.

The gene calls are TRBV30 and TRBJ2-2, with 7 bases identical to TRBD1. Germline CDR1 reads GTSNPN; CDR2 reads SVGIG (reference sequence). The ends lost 3 bases at V and 1 base at J; junction bases unmatched: 8. The CDR3 is 16 amino acids. This CDR3 reads CAWRADRVMNTGELFF. Here the CDR3 DNA reads TGTGCCTGGAGGGCCGACAGGGTTATGAACACCGGGGAGCTGTTTTTT.

The J gene is TRBJ1-6, the V gene TRBV5-1, with 10 nucleotides matching TRBD1. The V and J ends lost 4 bases and 7 bases, in that order; junction bases with no gene match: 5. The germline V gene has CDR1 SGHRS and CDR2 YFSETQ. The CDR3 length is 15 residues. CDR3: CASSAPGQGNSPLHF. CDR3 in DNA: TGCGCCAGCAGCGCACCGGGACAGGGGAATTCACCCCTCCACTTT.

The chain carries TRBV19 and TRBJ1-6; 9 bases fit TRBD1. Germline-derived CDR1 and CDR2 are LNHDA and SQIVND (reference sequence). This CDR3 region has 14 residues. V lost 3 bases to trimming and J lost 11 bases; unmatched junction nucleotides: 5. The CDR3 sequence: CASSMLGQGPPLHF. Here the CDR3 DNA reads TGTGCCAGTAGTATGTTGGGACAGGGTCCACCCCTCCACTTT.

The chain joins TRBV6-5 to TRBJ2-2; no reliable D call. Per germline, CDR1 MNHEY and CDR2 SVGAGI. Trimming pared 7 bases from V and 5 bases from J, leaving 11 bases between. The CDR3 is 13 residues long. CDR3 loop: CASTGSSTGELFF. CDR3 coding DNA: TGTGCCAGCACAGGCAGCTCGACCGGGGAGCTGTTTTTT.

Regarding this clone: The junction and the germline gene differ at one end; a read error may be behind it. The V gene is TRBV7-2, the J gene TRBJ2-7; 8 bases agree with TRBD2. Germline assignment: CDR1 SGHTA and CDR2 FQGNSA. This CDR3 has 12 residues. The CDR3, as DNA: TGTGCCAGCAGCTTATCGCGGGAGGAGCGGTACTTC. This translates into CASSLSREERYF.

This chain links TRBV7-6 with TRBJ1-1; D is uncertain. This CDR3 region has 15 residues. CDR1 and CDR2 from the germline V gene are SGHVS and FNYEAQ. Trimming cost V 1 base and J 1 base, with 10 bases left between them. The CDR3 nucleotides are TGTGCCAGCAGCTTAGGTATGCGGGGGAACACTGAAGCTTTCTTT. It encodes CASSLGMRGNTEAFF.

The rearrangement joins TRBV5-4 to TRBJ2-7; 7 bases fit TRBD1. The CDR3 sequence is 18 residues long. Germline trimming cut 3 bases from V and 0 bases from J; bases unmatched to any gene: 15. Germline CDR1 and CDR2: SGHNT and YYREEE (reference sequence). The DNA for the CDR3 is TGTGCCAGCAGCTATAACGATTTGGGACAGAAGTTCTCCTACGAGCAGTACTTC. As protein: CASSYNDLGQKFSYEQYF.

The chain employs TRBV10-3 and TRBJ1-2, with a weak D call TRBD1 (6 bases). The CDR3 contains 13 residues. Germline assignment: CDR1 ENHRY and CDR2 SYGVKD. The V end was cut by 2 bases, the J end by 9 bases, with 13 bases between. The chain's CDR3 is CAISEKQGVSYTF. The CDR3 nucleotides are TGTGCCATCAGTGAGAAACAGGGTGTAAGCTACACCTTC.

V gene TRBV4-2 combines with J gene TRBJ2-1, with no clear D. The germline V and J ends were trimmed by 0 bases and 5 bases, with 20 bases remaining between them. Germline-derived CDR1 and CDR2 are LGHNA and YNFKEQ. CDR3 length equals 18 residues. CDR3 amino acids: CASSQDLRLSVFDNEQFF. In DNA form, the CDR3 reads TGTGCCAGCAGCCAAGATCTTCGTTTAAGCGTGTTCGACAATGAGCAGTTCTTC.